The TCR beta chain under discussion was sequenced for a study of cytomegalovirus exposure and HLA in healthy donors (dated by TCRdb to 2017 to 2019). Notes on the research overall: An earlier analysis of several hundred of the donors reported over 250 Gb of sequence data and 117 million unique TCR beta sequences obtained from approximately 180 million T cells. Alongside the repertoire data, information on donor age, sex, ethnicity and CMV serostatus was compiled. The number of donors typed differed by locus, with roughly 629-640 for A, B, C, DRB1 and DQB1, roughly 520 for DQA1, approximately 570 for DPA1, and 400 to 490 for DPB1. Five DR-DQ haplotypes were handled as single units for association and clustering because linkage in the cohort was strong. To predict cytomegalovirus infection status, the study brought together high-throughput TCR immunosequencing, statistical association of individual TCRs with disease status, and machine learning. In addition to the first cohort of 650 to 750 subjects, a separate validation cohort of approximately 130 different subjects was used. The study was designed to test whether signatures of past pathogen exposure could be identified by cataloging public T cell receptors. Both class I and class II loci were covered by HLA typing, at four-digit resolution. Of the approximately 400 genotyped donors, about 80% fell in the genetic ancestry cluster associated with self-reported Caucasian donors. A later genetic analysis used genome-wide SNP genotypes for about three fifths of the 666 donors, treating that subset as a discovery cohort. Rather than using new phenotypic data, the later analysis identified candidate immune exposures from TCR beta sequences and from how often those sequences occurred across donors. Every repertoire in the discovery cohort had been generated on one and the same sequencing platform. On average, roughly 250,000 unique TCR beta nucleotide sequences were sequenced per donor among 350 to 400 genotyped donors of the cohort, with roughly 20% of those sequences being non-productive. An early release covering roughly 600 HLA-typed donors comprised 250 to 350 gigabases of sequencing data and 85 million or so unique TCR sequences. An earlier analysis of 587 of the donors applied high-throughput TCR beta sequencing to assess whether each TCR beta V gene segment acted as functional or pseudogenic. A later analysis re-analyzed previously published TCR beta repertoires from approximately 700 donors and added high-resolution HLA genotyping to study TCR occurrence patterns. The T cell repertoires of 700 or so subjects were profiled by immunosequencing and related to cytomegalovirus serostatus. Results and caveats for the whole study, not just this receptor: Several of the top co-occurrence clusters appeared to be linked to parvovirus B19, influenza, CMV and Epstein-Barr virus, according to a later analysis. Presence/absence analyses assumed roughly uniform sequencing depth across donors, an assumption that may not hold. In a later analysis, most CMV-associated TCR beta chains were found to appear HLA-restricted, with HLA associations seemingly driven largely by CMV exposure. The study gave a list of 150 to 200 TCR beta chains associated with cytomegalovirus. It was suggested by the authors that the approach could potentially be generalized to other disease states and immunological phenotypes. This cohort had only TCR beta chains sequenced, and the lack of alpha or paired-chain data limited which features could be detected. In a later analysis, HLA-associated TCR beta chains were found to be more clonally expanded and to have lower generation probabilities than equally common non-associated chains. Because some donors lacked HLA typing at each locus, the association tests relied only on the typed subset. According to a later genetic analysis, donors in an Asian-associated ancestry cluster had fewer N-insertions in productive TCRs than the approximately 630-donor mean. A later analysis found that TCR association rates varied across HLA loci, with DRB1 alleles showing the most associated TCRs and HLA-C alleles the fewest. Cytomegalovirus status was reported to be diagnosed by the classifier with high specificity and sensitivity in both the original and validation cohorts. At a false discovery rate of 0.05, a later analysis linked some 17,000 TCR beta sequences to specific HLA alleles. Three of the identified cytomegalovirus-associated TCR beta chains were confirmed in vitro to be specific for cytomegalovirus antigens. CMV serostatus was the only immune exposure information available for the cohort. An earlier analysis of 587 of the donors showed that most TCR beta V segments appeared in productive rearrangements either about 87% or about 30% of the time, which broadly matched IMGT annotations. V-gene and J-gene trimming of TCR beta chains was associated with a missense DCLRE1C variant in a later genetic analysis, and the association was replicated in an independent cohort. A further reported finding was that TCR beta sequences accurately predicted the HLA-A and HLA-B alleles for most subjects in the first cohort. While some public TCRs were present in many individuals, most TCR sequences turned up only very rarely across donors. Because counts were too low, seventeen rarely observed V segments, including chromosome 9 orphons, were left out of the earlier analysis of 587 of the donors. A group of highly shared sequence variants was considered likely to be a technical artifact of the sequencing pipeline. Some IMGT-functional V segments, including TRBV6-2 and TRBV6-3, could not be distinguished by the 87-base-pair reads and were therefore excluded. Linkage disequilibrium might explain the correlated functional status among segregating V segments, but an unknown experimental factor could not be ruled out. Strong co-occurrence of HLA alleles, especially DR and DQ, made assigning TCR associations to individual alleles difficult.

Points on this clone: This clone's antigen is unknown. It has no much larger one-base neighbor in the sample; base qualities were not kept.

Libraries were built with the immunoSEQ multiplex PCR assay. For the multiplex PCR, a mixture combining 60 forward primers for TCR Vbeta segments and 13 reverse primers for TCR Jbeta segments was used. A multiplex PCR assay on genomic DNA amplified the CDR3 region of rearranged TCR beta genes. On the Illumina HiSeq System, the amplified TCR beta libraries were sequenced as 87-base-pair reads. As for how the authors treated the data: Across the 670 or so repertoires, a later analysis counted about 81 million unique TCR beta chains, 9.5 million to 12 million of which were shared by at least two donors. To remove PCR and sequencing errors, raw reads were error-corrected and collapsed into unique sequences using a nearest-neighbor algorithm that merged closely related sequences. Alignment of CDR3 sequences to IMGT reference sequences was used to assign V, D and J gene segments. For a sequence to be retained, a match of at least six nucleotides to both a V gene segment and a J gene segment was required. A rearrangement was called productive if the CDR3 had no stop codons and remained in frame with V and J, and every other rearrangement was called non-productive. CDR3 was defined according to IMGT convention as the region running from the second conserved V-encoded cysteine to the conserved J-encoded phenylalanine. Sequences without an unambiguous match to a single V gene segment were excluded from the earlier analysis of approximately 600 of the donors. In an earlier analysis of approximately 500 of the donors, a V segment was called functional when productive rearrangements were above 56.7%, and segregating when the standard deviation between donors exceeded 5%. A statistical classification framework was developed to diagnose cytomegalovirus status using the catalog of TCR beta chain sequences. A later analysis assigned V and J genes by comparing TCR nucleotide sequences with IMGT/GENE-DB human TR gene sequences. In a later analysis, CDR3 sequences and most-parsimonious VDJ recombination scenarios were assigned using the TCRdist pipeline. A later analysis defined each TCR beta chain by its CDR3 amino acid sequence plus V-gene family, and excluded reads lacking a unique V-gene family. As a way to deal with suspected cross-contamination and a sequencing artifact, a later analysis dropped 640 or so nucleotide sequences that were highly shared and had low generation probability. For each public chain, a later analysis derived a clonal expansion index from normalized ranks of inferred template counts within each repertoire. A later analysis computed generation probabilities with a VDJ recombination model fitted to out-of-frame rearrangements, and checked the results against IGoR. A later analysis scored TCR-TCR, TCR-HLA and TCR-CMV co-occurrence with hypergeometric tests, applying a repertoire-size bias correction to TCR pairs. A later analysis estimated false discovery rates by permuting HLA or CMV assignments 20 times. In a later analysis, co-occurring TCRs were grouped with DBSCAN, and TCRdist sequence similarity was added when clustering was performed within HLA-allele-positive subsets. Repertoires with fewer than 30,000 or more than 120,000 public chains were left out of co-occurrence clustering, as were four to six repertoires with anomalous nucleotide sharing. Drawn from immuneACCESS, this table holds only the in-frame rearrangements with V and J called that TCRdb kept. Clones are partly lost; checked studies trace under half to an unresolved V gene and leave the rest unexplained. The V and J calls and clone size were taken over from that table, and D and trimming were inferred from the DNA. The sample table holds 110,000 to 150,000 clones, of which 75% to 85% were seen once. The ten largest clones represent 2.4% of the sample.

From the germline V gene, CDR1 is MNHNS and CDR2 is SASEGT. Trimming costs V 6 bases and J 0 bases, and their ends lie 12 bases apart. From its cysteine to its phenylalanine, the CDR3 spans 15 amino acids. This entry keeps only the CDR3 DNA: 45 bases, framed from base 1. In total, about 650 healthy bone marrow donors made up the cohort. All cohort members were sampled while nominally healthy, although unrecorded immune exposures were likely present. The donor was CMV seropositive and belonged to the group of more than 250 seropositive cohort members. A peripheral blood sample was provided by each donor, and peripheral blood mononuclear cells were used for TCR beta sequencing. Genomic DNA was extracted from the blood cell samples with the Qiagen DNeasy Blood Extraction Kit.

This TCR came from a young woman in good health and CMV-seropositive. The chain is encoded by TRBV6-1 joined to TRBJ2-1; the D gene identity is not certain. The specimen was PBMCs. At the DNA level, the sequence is TGTGCCAGCAGAGCTAGTATTAGCTCCTACAATGAGCAGTTCTTC. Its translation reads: CASRASISSYNEQFF.